These T cell receptor beta chains were read from a single sample in a study of T cells in Graves' hyperthyroidism and ophthalmopathy. MiXCR, run by TCRdb on the multiplex PCR reads, gives a single entry per CDR3 protein. Among 400,000 or so distinct CDR3 sequences listed, over 13% were seen once. Sequencing input: blood. The receptor source for this set is a man aged 45-60 years with Graves' ophthalmopathy. The conserved cysteine and the conserved F or W are not part of the CDR3 here. Fields, in order: V gene, J gene, CDR3 protein.

TRBV3-1,TRBJ2-3,ASSQVSAGGRSDTQY
TRBV20-1,TRBJ1-2,SARVVGAIYGYT
TRBV2,TRBJ1-2,ASDERTGVVNYGYT
TRBV10-3,TRBJ1-2,AISPNRDRASDYGYT
TRBV30,TRBJ1-3,AWSVRGHVGNTIY
TRBV4-1,TRBJ2-2,ASSPASVGAGTGELF
TRBV19,TRBJ1-1,ASSPWDRVNTEAF
TRBV7-6,TRBJ1-1,ASSPRIGAEAF
TRBV12-3/TRBV12-4,TRBJ2-1,ASMGTSSYNEQF
TRBV29-1,TRBJ1-2,SVGGGLYGYT
TRBV20-1,TRBJ2-7,SARTGTPLYEQY
TRBV19,TRBJ2-4,ASSIQPGTGPKNIQY
TRBV20-1,TRBJ2-1,SAVSGSYNEQF
TRBV7-9,TRBJ1-6,ASSLRGQENSPLH
TRBV7-6,TRBJ2-1,ASSSPDVYNEQF
TRBV27,TRBJ2-5,ASSLSGLETQY
TRBV19,TRBJ2-7,ASSITGQGTYEQY
TRBV30,TRBJ2-1,AWTRWDNEQF
TRBV20-1,TRBJ2-7,SARDPGLASYEQY
TRBV6-1,TRBJ2-5,ASSDVWETQY
TRBV29-1,TRBJ2-7,SGKRTGSYEQY
TRBV20-1,TRBJ2-4,SASPGESSIQY
TRBV20-1,TRBJ2-3,SARRTPIMDTQY
TRBV18,TRBJ2-1,ASSPSSGSSYNEQF
TRBV27,TRBJ2-7,ASSLRRGYEQY
TRBV6-1,TRBJ1-4,ASSRDRGPSNEKLF
TRBV9,TRBJ1-5,ASSGAGESNQPQH
TRBV4-1,TRBJ2-7,ASSLLPQISSYEQY
TRBV6-2/TRBV6-3,TRBJ1-5,ASSYGERNQPQH
TRBV2,TRBJ1-1,ASSDTRVNTEAF
TRBV20-1,TRBJ2-1,SAFRGLNEQF
TRBV27,TRBJ2-7,ASSAQPRQFYEQY
TRBV7-2,TRBJ2-1,ASSLRASGLDSYNEQF
TRBV29-1,TRBJ2-3,SVGELAGGPYTQY
TRBV7-9,TRBJ2-3,ASSEDRDRVSPRTDTQY
TRBV2,TRBJ2-3,ASSVTPSGRADTQY
TRBV28,TRBJ2-1,ASSTGEGLDNEQF
TRBV29-1,TRBJ2-7,SVLTGVEQY
TRBV28,TRBJ1-4,ATEGGHGSSEKLF
TRBV27,TRBJ1-1,ASSFRSQGNPF
TRBV9,TRBJ1-1,ASSPRTGGASEAF
TRBV7-2,TRBJ1-2,ASTRVGYT
TRBV7-9,TRBJ1-1,ASSLREDTEAF
TRBV20-1,TRBJ1-1,SVTSDVPEAF
TRBV2,TRBJ2-2,ASRGQGQSGELF
TRBV6-1,TRBJ2-4,ASSLRGPQDIQY